This TCR beta chain was sequenced during a study of OX40 agonist ivuxolimab in advanced cancers. Clones were read by immunoSEQ multiplex PCR, and TCRdb kept only the in-frame ones, dropping some. The data contain approximately 76,000 clones, roughly 90% of them singletons. The V and J ends lost 5 bases and 1 base respectively, with 6 bases between them. The CDR3 runs 12 residues. This specimen consisted of CD4+ or CD8+ T cells sorted from blood, obtained in a trial of the OX40 agonist ivuxolimab. This chain uses TRBV5-7 with TRBJ1-1; D uncertain. TRBV5-7 is treated as an ORF (open reading frame) with a function not yet certain. This sequence originates from an adult with an advanced solid tumor such as melanoma, head and neck, liver or kidney cancer. The CDR3: CASRPGNTEAFF. The CDR3 region has the DNA TGTGCCAGCAGGCCGGGGAACACTGAAGCTTTCTTT.